The entry below describes one T cell receptor (beta chain). Sequencing used immunoSEQ multiplex PCR; TCRdb keeps in-frame clones, though not all of them. This sample has roughly 100,000 clones, with about four fifths found just once. The data stem from a study of blood T cell repertoires in COVID-19. Germline values: CDR1 SGHRS, CDR2 YFSETQ. The CDR3 has 18 amino acids. V gave up 5 bases and J gave up 5 bases; unmatched junction bases: 14. This TCR was recovered from a woman in her fifties or sixties with acute or convalescent COVID-19. The V gene is TRBV5-1, the J gene TRBJ2-3, with TRBD2 matching over 13 bases. Sequenced sample: peripheral blood. CDR3 loop: CASSRLAGGFVGRDTQYF. As DNA, the CDR3 is TGCGCCAGCAGTCGACTAGCGGGAGGTTTCGTCGGCAGAGATACGCAGTATTTT.